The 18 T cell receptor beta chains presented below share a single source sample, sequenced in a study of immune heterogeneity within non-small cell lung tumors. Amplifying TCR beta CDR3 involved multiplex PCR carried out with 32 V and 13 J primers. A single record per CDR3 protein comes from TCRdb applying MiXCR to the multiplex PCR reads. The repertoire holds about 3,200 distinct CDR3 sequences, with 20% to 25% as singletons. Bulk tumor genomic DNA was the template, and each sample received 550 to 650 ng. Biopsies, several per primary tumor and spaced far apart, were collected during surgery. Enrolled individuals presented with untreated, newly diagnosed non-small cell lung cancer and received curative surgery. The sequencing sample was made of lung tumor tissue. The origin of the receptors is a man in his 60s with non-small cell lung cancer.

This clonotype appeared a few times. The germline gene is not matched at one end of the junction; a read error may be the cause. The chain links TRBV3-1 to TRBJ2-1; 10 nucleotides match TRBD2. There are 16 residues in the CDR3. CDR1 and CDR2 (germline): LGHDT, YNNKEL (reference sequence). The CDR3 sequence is CASSFLAGVPYNEQLF. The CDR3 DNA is TGTGCCAGCAGCTTCCTAGCGGGAGTTCCCTACAATGAGCAGCTCTTC.

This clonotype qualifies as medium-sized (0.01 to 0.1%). The CDR3 is CASSEPGQVQYF. CDR3 in DNA: TGTGCCAGCAGTGAGCCGGGACAGGTTCAGTACTTC. V gene TRBV6-1 combines with J gene TRBJ2-4; 8 bases are shared with TRBD1. This CDR3 is built from 12 residues. The V and J ends lost 3 bases and 11 bases, in that order; junction bases with no gene match: 3. Germline lookup yields CDR1 MNHNS and CDR2 SASEGT.

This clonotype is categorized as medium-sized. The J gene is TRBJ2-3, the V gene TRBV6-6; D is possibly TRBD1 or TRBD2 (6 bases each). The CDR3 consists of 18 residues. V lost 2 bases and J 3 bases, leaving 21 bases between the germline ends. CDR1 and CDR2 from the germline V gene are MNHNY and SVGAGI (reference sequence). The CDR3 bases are TGTGCCAGCAGTTACGGGGGGCCGTGGACCGGAGGGACAGATACGCAGTATTTT. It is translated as CASSYGGPWTGGTDTQYF.

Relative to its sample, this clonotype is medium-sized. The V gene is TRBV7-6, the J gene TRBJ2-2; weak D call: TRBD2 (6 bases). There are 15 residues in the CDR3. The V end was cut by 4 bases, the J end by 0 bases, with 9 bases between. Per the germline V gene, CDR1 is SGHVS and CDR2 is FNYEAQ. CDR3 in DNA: TGTGCCAGCAGCTCGGACTACGCGAACACCGGGGAGCTGTTTTTT. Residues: CASSSDYANTGELFF.

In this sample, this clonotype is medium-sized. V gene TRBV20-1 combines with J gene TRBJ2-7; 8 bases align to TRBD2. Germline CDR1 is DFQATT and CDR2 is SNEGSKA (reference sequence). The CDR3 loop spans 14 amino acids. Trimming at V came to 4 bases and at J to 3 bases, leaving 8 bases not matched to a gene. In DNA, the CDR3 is TGCAGTGCTAATACGGGACTAGGGAACTACGAGCAGTACTTC. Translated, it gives CSANTGLGNYEQYF.

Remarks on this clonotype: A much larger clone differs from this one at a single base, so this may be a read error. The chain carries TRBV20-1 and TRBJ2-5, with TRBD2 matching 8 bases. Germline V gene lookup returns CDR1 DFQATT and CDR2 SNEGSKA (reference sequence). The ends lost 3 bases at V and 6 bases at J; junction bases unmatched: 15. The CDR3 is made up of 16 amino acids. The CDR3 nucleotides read TGCAGTGCTAGGGGAAATGGGCTAGCGGGTCGGCAGACCCAGTACTTC. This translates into CSARGNGLAGRQTQYF.

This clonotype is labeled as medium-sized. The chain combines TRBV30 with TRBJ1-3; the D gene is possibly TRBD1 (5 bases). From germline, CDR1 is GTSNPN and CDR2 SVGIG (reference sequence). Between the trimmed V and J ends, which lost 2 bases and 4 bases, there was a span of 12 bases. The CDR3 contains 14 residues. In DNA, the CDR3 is TGTGCCTGGAGTCGCGCAGGGACGGGAAACACCATATATTTT. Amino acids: CAWSRAGTGNTIYF. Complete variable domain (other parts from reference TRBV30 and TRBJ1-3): SQTIHQWPATLVQPVGSPLSLECTVEGTSNPNLYWYRQAAGRGLQLLFYSVGIGQISSEVPQNLSASRPQDRQFILSSKKLLLSDSGFYLCAWSRAGTGNTIYFGEGSWLTVV.

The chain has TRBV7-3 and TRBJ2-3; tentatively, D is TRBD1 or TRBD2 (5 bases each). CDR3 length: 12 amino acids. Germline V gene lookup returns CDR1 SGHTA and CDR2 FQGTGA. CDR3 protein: CVRGDPADTQYF. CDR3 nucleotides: TGTGTCCGTGGGGACCCCGCAGATACGCAGTATTTT.

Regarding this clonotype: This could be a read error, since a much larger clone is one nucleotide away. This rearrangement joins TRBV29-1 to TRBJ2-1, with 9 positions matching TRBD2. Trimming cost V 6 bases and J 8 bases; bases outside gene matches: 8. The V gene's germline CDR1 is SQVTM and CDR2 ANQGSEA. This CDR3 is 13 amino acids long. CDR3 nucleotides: TGCAGCGTCAGAGGCGGGAGGGGCTATGAGCAGTTCTTC. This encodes CSVRGGRGYEQFF.

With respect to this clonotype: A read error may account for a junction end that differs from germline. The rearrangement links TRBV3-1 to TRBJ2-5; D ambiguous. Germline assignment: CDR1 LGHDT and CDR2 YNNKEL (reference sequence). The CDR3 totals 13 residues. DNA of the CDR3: TGTGCCAGCAGCCAGGATCGTCAAGGGACCCAGTACTTC. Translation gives CASSQDRQGTQYF.

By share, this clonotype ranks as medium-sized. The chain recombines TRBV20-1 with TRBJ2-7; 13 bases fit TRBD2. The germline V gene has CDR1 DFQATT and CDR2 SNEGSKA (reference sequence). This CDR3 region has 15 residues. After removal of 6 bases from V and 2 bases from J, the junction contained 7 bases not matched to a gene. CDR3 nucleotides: TGCAGTGCGTCGGTCGGGACTAGCGGGGCCTACGAGCAGTACTTC. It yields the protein CSASVGTSGAYEQYF.

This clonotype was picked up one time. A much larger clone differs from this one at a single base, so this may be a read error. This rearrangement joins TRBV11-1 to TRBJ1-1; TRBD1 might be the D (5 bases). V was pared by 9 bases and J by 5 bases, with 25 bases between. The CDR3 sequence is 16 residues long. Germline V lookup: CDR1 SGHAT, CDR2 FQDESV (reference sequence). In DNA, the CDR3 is TGTGCCAGAAGCCCCCGATTAGCGGGGAGGGGTACTGAAGCTTTCTTT. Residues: CARSPRLAGRGTEAFF.

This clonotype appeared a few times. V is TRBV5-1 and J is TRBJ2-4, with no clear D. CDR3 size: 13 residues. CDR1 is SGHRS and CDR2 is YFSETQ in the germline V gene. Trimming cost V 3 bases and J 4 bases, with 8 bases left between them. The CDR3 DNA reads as TGCGCCAGCAGCTGGGGTGATAAAAACATTCAGTACTTC. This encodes CASSWGDKNIQYF.

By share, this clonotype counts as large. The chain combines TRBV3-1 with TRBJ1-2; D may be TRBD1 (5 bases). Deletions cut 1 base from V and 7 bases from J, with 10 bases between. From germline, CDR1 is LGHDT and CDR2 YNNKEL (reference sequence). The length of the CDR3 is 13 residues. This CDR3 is CASSQGGIFGYTF. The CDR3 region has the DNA TGTGCCAGCAGCCAAGGGGGGATTTTTGGCTACACCTTC.

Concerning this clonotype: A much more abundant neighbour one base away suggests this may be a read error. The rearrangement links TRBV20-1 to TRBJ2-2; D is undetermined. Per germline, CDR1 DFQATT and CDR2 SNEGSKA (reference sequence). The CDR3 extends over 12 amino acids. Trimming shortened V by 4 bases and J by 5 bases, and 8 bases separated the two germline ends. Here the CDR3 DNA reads TGCAGTGCTATTCGGTGGACCGGGGAGCTGTTTTTT. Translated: CSAIRWTGELFF.

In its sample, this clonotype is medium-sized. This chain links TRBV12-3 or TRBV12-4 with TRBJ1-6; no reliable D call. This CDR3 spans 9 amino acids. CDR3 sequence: CGRNSPLHF. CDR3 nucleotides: TGTGGCCGAAATTCACCCCTCCACTTT.

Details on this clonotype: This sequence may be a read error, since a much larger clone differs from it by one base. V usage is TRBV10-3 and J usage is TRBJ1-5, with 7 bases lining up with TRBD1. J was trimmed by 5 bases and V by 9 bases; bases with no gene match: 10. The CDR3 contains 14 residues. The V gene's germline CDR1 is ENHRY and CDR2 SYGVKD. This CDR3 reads CAIGTVGSDQPQHF. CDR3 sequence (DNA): TGTGCCATAGGGACAGTGGGATCGGATCAGCCCCAGCATTTT.

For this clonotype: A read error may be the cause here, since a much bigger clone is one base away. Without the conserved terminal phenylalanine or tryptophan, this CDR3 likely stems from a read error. In DNA form, the CDR3 reads TGCAGTGCTAGGGACAGGGATTCACCCCTCCACCTT. This sequence encodes CSARDRDSPLHL. This chain connects TRBV20-1 to TRBJ1-6, with 8 bases that match TRBD1. From germline, CDR1 is DFQATT and CDR2 SNEGSKA (reference sequence). The CDR3 totals 12 residues. J gave up 8 bases and V 3 bases, and 0 bases lay outside the gene matches.